At least ten counts were recorded for the clone carrying this TCR beta chain. Its antigen is unidentified. The source of the sample is a study of T-cell memory formation after mild COVID-19. In the study overall: Largely, the TCR clusters proved donor specific. Broader study findings: Clones which contracted sat mainly in CM and EM if CD4+, and in EMRA if CD8+. A second wave expanding day 15 to 37 was CD4+-biased; contracting clones were balanced. Researchers found some responding clones in pre-infection memory, a sign that cross-reactive memory joined.

TCRdb reprocessed the 5' RACE reads with MiXCR, giving one entry per CDR3 protein. The repertoire includes more than 250,000 distinct CDR3 sequences, around 15% of them detected once, and around 23% sits in the top ten. The CDR3 is 14 amino acids. V was shortened by 4 bases and J by 3 bases, with 13 bases between the two germline ends. Per the germline V gene, CDR1 is SGHRS and CDR2 is YFSETQ. This TCR came from a man aged 18 to 30 who had mild COVID-19 (a few samples of this study predate the infection). Cell type and time point are not known. Input material: PBMCs or a T cell subset sorted from them (not recorded which). The V and J genes are TRBV5-1 and TRBJ2-5; the D is unclear. CDR3 nucleotides: TGCGCCAGCAGCCCAGACCGACAAGAAGAGACCCAGTACTTC. It specifies CASSPDRQEETQYF.